The rows below give T cell receptor beta chains drawn from one sample of a study of neurological immune-mediated disorders. TCRdb re-called the 5' RACE reads through MiXCR, storing one row per CDR3 protein. Among approximately 53,000 distinct CDR3 sequences listed, about a tenth were seen once. Sequencing used PBMCs. The receptors come from a woman in her thirties or forties in good health. The CDR3 runs from the conserved cysteine through the conserved F or W. D genes are given only for firm matches. Part of the rows lack a size; the others show once, few, many or a class for expanded clones.

clone_size d_call j_call v_call cdr3_length cdr3_aa cdr3_nt
many TRBD1 TRBJ1-1 TRBV4-1 18 CASSQGLRIRDRGLAAFF TGCGCCAGCAGCCAAGGTCTTCGGATTCGGGACAGGGGGCTAGCAGCTTTCTTT
few TRBD1 TRBJ1-2 TRBV15 16 CATSRDGTGPNYGYTF TGTGCCACCAGCAGAGATGGGACAGGGCCTAACTATGGCTACACCTTC
many NA TRBJ1-3 TRBV7-9 13 CASEGFSGNTIYF TGTGCCAGCGAGGGGTTCTCTGGAAACACCATATATTTT
many TRBD1 TRBJ1-6 TRBV6-2/TRBV6-3 14 CASRYGTGYSPLHF TGTGCCAGCAGATACGGGACAGGTTATTCACCCCTCCACTTT
many NA TRBJ2-2 TRBV6-5 15 CASSARPSNTGELFF TGTGCCAGCAGCGCACGCCCCTCGAACACCGGGGAGCTGTTTTTT
many NA TRBJ2-1 TRBV5-1 16 CASRDLAGRIDNEQFF TGCGCCAGCAGAGATCTAGCCGGGAGAATCGACAATGAGCAGTTCTTC
few NA TRBJ2-5 TRBV12-3/TRBV12-4 12 CASSLLVETQYF TGTGCCAGCAGTTTGTTGGTGGAGACCCAGTACTTC
once TRBD1 TRBJ1-4 TRBV5-6 14 CAISFGQGSEKLFF TGTGCCATCAGCTTCGGACAGGGCAGTGAAAAACTGTTTTTT
many TRBD2 TRBJ2-1 TRBV5-1 16 CASSSTSGLAEDEQFF TGCGCCAGCAGCTCCACATCGGGACTAGCGGAGGATGAGCAGTTCTTC
many NA TRBJ2-7 TRBV12-3/TRBV12-4 11 CASSFLGEQYF TGTGCCAGCAGTTTCTTAGGAGAGCAGTACTTC
few TRBD2 TRBJ2-1 TRBV6-2/TRBV6-3 17 CASSYGASGRSYNEQFF TGTGCCAGCAGTTATGGGGCTAGCGGGCGATCCTACAATGAGCAGTTCTTC
many NA TRBJ1-1 TRBV29-1 13 CSSGARGLTEAFF TGCAGCTCCGGGGCCAGGGGTTTGACTGAAGCTTTCTTT
NA TRBD1 TRBJ2-5 TRBV5-1 15 CASRPGTVYQETQYF TGCGCCAGCAGACCCGGGACAGTTTACCAAGAGACCCAGTACTTC
medium-sized TRBD2 TRBJ2-1 TRBV4-3 15 CASSHRGEGLNEQFF TGCGCCAGCAGCCACCGGGGGGAGGGGCTGAATGAGCAGTTCTTC
many NA TRBJ1-2 TRBV7-2 14 CASSHPDNFYGYTF TGTGCCAGCAGCCACCCGGACAATTTCTATGGCTACACCTTC
many TRBD1 TRBJ2-1 TRBV6-5 11 CASSSGQGSFF TGTGCCAGCAGTTCGGGACAGGGTTCTTTCTTC
many TRBD1 TRBJ2-7 TRBV27 15 CASSFSIEGAGEQYF TGTGCCAGCAGTTTCTCAATAGAGGGGGCTGGCGAGCAGTACTTC
many TRBD1 TRBJ1-1 TRBV5-1 15 CASSWGTGMNTEAFF TGCGCCAGCAGCTGGGGGACAGGGATGAACACTGAAGCTTTCTTT
many NA TRBJ1-1 TRBV24-1 14 CATSDSQGNTEAFF TGTGCCACCAGTGATTCGCAGGGGAACACTGAAGCTTTCTTT
NA NA TRBJ1-2 TRBV20-1 15 CSARPGFVVHYGYTF TGCAGTGCTAGACCGGGGTTCGTTGTTCACTATGGCTACACCTTC
many NA TRBJ1-2 TRBV24-1 13 CATSDLVNYGYTF TGTGCCACCAGTGATTTGGTTAACTATGGCTACACCTTC
many NA TRBJ1-2 TRBV25-1 15 CASSESGRVNYGYTF TGTGCCAGCAGTGAATCGGGCAGGGTTAACTATGGCTACACCTTC
many TRBD1 TRBJ1-1 TRBV7-2 13 CASSYHRGTEAFF TGTGCCAGCAGCTACCACAGGGGGACTGAAGCTTTCTTT
many NA TRBJ1-2 TRBV7-8 14 CASSLSGVNYGYTF TGTGCCAGCAGCTTAAGCGGGGTTAACTATGGCTACACCTTC
medium-sized TRBD2 TRBJ2-5 TRBV5-5 15 CASSSGLAGGETQYF TGTGCCAGCAGCTCAGGACTAGCGGGGGGAGAGACCCAGTACTTC
many NA TRBJ2-7 TRBV18 15 CASSPNRQYSYEQYF TGTGCCAGCTCACCAAATCGACAGTACTCCTACGAGCAGTACTTC
many NA TRBJ1-2 TRBV7-8 16 CASSLVLIGDETTYTF TGTGCCAGCAGCTTGGTTTTGATAGGAGACGAAACCACCTACACCTTC
many TRBD2 TRBJ2-5 TRBV9 15 CASSVGSGGPETQYF TGTGCCAGCAGCGTAGGGAGCGGGGGTCCGGAGACCCAGTACTTC
many NA TRBJ2-7 TRBV9 17 CASSVSHSGPNSYEQYF TGTGCCAGCAGCGTAAGCCACAGCGGGCCTAACTCCTACGAGCAGTACTTC
many TRBD1 TRBJ1-6 TRBV20-1 14 CSARVAGGNSPLHF TGCAGTGCTAGAGTTGCAGGGGGGAATTCACCCCTCCACTTT
many TRBD2 TRBJ2-1 TRBV25-1 15 CASSVRGLMGNEQFF TGTGCCAGCAGTGTTAGGGGACTAATGGGCAATGAGCAGTTCTTC
many NA TRBJ1-1 TRBV29-1 13 CSVEREMNTEAFF TGCAGCGTTGAGAGGGAGATGAACACTGAAGCTTTCTTT
many NA TRBJ1-1 TRBV24-1 16 CATSDPDRNIFTEAFF TGTGCCACCAGTGACCCGGACAGAAATATCTTCACTGAAGCTTTCTTT
many TRBD1 TRBJ2-3 TRBV5-6 14 CASHRGLRTDTQYF TGTGCCAGCCACAGGGGGCTACGCACAGATACGCAGTATTTT
many NA TRBJ2-7 TRBV20-1 13 CSASDGQSYEQYF TGCAGTGCAAGTGACGGACAGTCCTACGAGCAGTACTTC
once NA TRBJ1-6 TRBV4-3 17 CASSQDPSSAINSPLHF TGCGCCAGCAGCCAAGATCCAAGTTCTGCTATTAATTCACCCCTCCACTTT
many TRBD2 TRBJ2-1 TRBV5-1 16 CASNPRRAGVYNEQFF TGCGCCAGCAACCCGCGGCGGGCGGGAGTCTACAATGAGCAGTTCTTC
many NA TRBJ2-5 TRBV11-2 15 CASSLDPYIQETQYF TGTGCCAGCAGCCTCGACCCATACATCCAAGAGACCCAGTACTTC
many NA TRBJ1-2 TRBV29-1 12 CSVEEEGGGYTF TGCAGCGTTGAAGAGGAAGGGGGTGGCTACACCTTC
many NA TRBJ2-3 TRBV29-1 10 CSVLADTQYF TGCAGCGTTCTTGCCGATACGCAGTATTTT
many NA TRBJ1-1 TRBV5-1 14 CASRRARQNTEAFF TGCGCCAGCAGGCGCGCGAGACAGAACACTGAAGCTTTCTTT
many NA TRBJ2-1 TRBV5-1 18 CASSQPHARRASYNEQFF TGCGCCAGCAGCCAACCCCATGCAAGGAGGGCATCCTACAATGAGCAGTTCTTC
many TRBD2 TRBJ2-1 TRBV29-1 14 CSVRLAGTYNEQFF TGCAGCGTTCGGCTAGCGGGAACCTACAATGAGCAGTTCTTC
many NA TRBJ1-1 TRBV4-1 16 CASSQDQTVWNTEAFF TGCGCCAGCAGCCAAGATCAGACGGTCTGGAACACTGAAGCTTTCTTT
many TRBD1 TRBJ1-2 TRBV29-1 12 CSVETGDGGYTF TGCAGCGTTGAGACAGGGGATGGAGGCTACACCTTC
many NA TRBJ1-1 TRBV18 12 CASSPPGRVAFF TGTGCCAGCTCACCACCTGGAAGGGTCGCTTTCTTT
NA NA TRBJ2-1 TRBV6-6 11 CASSPLGEQFF TGTGCCAGCAGTCCGCTGGGAGAGCAGTTCTTC
many NA TRBJ2-3 TRBV7-2 19 CASNRGGDRNYASTDTQYF TGTGCCAGCAATAGAGGGGGGGACAGAAACTATGCTAGCACAGATACGCAGTATTTT
NA NA TRBJ2-5 TRBV3-1 20 CASKGTIVGAGIYALETQYF TGTGCCAGCAAAGGGACAATAGTGGGAGCCGGGATATATGCTCTTGAGACCCAGTACTTC
many TRBD2 TRBJ2-1 TRBV12-3/TRBV12-4 16 CASSSWRGSSYNEQFF TGTGCCAGCAGTTCCTGGCGGGGGAGCTCCTACAATGAGCAGTTCTTC
few NA TRBJ2-6 TRBV13 17 CASSLGAGSSGANVLTF TGTGCCAGCAGCTTAGGGGCAGGGAGCTCTGGGGCCAACGTCCTGACTTTC
many NA TRBJ2-7 TRBV20-1 13 CSARNRVTYEQYF TGCAGTGCCAGAAACAGGGTAACCTACGAGCAGTACTTC
many TRBD1 TRBJ1-1 TRBV6-5 15 CASSPLRTGHQGAFF TGTGCCAGCAGTCCCCTTAGGACAGGGCATCAAGGAGCTTTCTTT
many NA TRBJ1-4 TRBV9 16 CASSPGRASQGEKLFF TGTGCCAGCAGCCCGGGGCGGGCATCTCAAGGGGAAAAACTGTTTTTT
many NA TRBJ2-7 TRBV18 15 CASSPSTTGGRGQYF TGTGCCAGCTCACCCTCCACGACAGGTGGAAGGGGGCAGTACTTC
many NA TRBJ1-6 TRBV4-3 16 CASSPNLMGANSPLHF TGCGCCAGCAGCCCTAACCTAATGGGGGCAAATTCACCCCTCCACTTT
few NA TRBJ1-5 TRBV6-2/TRBV6-3 15 CASSYSTYGSRPQHF TGTGCCAGCAGTTACTCTACTTATGGGAGTCGGCCCCAGCATTTT